This is a list of T cell receptor beta chains from one sample in a study of siplizumab effects on memory and regulatory T cells. Profiled with immunoSEQ multiplex PCR; TCRdb holds only in-frame clones, not every one. The sample includes some 90,000 clones, 85% to 90% of them seen just once. Sequencing was done on a sample of CD4+ T cells sorted from blood. The receptors were sampled from a human donor in good health. The CDR3 runs from the conserved cysteine through the conserved F or W. The D gene is left open where the match is weak. Expanded clones are given a class, and other clones once, few, many or no size at all.

cdr3_length j_call v_call d_call clone_size cdr3_aa
19 TRBJ2-4 TRBV11-3 TRBD2 - CASSLVSASGRAIKNIQYF
15 TRBJ1-1 TRBV14 - - CASSQEGRANTEAFF
18 TRBJ2-7 TRBV9 TRBD2 once CASSVGTSGNLESYEQYF
17 TRBJ2-3 TRBV5-1 - - CASSRDPTSLLPDTQYF
14 TRBJ2-3 TRBV11-3 TRBD2 - CASSLGGGTDTQYF
16 TRBJ1-1 TRBV19 - - CASSGQPGRSNTEAFF
13 TRBJ1-1 TRBV5-1 TRBD1 - CASSPGTGWSAFF
15 TRBJ2-2 TRBV27 - once CASSLRGGFTGELFF
16 TRBJ1-5 TRBV27 - - CASSFLTGLSNQPQHF
17 TRBJ2-7 TRBV7-2 - - CASRKTAISTSSYEQYF
14 TRBJ2-1 TRBV19 TRBD2 - CASSPRTSPNEQFF
13 TRBJ2-7 TRBV6-7 - - CASSYSKAIEQYF
12 TRBJ2-3 TRBV28 - - CASSLPNGHEYF
15 TRBJ1-5 TRBV19 TRBD1 once CASSSGTGVNQPQHF
14 TRBJ1-1 TRBV2 - - CASVAIRGGTEAFF
14 TRBJ2-7 TRBV28 - - CASRRSPAAYEQYF
14 TRBJ1-3 TRBV9 - - CASSVGSTGNTIYF
12 TRBJ1-5 TRBV30 - - CAWSVEGGPQHF
12 TRBJ1-1 TRBV7-9 - once CASSRGDAPAFF
14 TRBJ1-5 TRBV5-5 - - CASSTGGSNQPQHF
17 TRBJ2-1 TRBV19 - - CASSERLRGISYNEQFF
16 TRBJ1-1 TRBV29-1 - - CSVGGRIAGQNTEAFF
17 TRBJ2-5 TRBV11-2 - - CASSLGVEKAVQETQYF
13 TRBJ2-7 TRBV7-9 - - CASSKTPTYEQYF
15 TRBJ2-5 TRBV10-1 TRBD2 - CARKGSGGPVETQYF
15 TRBJ2-7 TRBV19 TRBD1 once CASSLGQGGPYEQYF
17 TRBJ2-1 TRBV11-3 TRBD2 - CASSPLGLAGGAKEQFF
15 TRBJ2-2 TRBV6-4 - - CASSDRTANTGELFF
15 TRBJ1-1 TRBV29-1 - - CSGRENWGAATEAFF
14 TRBJ2-3 TRBV7-3 - - CASNPGAGTDTQYF
14 TRBJ2-2 TRBV10-1 - few CASSLGTLTGELFF
12 TRBJ2-7 TRBV29-1 - - CSVLQGTYEQYF
15 TRBJ2-2 TRBV2 - - CASTHRHSGGGELFF
13 TRBJ2-3 TRBV6-6 - - CASSGPSVDTQYF
15 TRBJ2-7 TRBV7-8 - - CASSLAGTRSYEQYF
12 TRBJ1-4 TRBV30 - - CAWSRRGEKLFF
13 TRBJ2-3 TRBV6-5 - - CASSYSTGSAQYF
13 TRBJ2-5 TRBV10-3 - - CASSPGRGETQYF
14 TRBJ2-2 TRBV7-2 - - CASTPGGNTGELFF
16 TRBJ2-3 TRBV6-5 - - CASSYPDSSQERTQYF
11 TRBJ2-2 TRBV20-1 - - CSALRRRELFF
13 TRBJ1-3 TRBV6-6 - - CASIDSSGNTIYF
17 TRBJ2-7 TRBV18 TRBD2 - CASSPPGLAGGRSEQYF
11 TRBJ2-5 TRBV7-3 - - CARVNNRGGYF
12 TRBJ2-3 TRBV9 - - CASSVVGDTQYF
14 TRBJ2-7 TRBV6-6 TRBD1 - CASSPRDSPYEQYF